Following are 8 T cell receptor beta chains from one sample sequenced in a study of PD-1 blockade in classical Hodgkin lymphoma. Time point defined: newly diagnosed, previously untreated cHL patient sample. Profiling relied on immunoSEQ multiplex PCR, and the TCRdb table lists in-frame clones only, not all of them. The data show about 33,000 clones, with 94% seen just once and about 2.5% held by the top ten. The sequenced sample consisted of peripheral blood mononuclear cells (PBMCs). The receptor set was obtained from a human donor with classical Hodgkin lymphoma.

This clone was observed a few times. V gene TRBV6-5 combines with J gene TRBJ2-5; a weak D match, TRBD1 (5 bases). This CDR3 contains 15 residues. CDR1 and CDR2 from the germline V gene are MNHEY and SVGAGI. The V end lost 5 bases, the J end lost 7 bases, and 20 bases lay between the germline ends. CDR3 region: CASSQTRVSRGTQYF. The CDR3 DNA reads TGTGCCAGCAGTCAGACCCGGGTCTCTAGGGGGACCCAGTACTTC.

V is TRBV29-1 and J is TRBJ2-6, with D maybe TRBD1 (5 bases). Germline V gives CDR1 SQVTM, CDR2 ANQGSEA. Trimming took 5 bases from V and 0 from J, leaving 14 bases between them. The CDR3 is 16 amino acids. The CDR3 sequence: CSVSAQGHSGANVLTF. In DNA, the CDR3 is TGCAGCGTTTCGGCGCAGGGTCACTCTGGGGCCAACGTCCTGACTTTC.

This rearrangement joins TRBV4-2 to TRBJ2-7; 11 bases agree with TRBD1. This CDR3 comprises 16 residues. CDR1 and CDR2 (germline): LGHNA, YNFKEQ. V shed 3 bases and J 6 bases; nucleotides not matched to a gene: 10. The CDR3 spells CASSHSDRGRVGEQYF. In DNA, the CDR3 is TGTGCCAGCAGCCACTCGGACAGGGGGCGCGTTGGCGAGCAGTACTTC.

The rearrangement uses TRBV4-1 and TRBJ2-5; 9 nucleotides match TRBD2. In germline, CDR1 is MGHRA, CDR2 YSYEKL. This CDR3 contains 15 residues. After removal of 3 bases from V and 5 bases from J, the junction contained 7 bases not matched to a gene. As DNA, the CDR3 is TGCGCCAGCAGCCAGACCGGGACTAGCCCGGAGACCCAGTACTTC. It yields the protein CASSQTGTSPETQYF.

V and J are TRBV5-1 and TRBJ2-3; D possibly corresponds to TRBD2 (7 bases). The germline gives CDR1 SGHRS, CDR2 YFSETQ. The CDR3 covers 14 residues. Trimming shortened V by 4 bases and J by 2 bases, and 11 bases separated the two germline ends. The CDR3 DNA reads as TGCGCCAGCAGCCAGGGGACTAACACAGATACGCAGTATTTT. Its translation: CASSQGTNTDTQYF.

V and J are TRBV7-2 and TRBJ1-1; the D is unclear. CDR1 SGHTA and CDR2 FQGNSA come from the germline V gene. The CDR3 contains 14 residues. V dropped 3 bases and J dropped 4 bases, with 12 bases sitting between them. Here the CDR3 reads CASSFFGPSTEAFF. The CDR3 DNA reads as TGTGCCAGCAGCTTCTTTGGCCCGAGCACTGAAGCTTTCTTT.

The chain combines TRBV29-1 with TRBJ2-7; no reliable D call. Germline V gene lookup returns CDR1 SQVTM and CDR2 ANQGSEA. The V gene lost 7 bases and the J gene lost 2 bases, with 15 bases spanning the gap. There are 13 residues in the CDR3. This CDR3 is CSACKGSPYEQYF. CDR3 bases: TGCAGCGCCTGTAAAGGTTCCCCCTACGAGCAGTACTTC.

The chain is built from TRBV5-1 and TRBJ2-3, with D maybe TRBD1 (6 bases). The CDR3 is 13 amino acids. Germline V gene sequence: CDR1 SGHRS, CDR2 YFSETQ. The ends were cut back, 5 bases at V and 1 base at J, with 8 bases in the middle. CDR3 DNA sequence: TGCGCCAGCAGGGGGGCGGGCACAGATACGCAGTATTTT. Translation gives CASRGAGTDTQYF. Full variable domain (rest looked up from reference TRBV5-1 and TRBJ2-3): KAGVTQTPRYLIKTRGQQVTLSCSPISGHRSVSWYQQTPGQGLQFLFEYFSETQRNKGNFPGRFSGRQFSNSRSEMNVSTLELGDSALYLCASRGAGTDTQYFGPGTRLTVL.